This entry lists 9 T cell receptor beta chains sequenced from one sample in a study of blood T cell repertoires in COVID-19. TCRdb keeps only in-frame clones here, not all; method: immunoSEQ multiplex PCR. The sample has approximately 270,000 clones; around 89% are singletons. Sequenced material: peripheral blood. These receptors all stem from a man aged 25-45 years with acute or convalescent COVID-19.

This clone was picked up one time. The chain combines TRBV27 with TRBJ2-5; 10 nucleotides align to TRBD2. CDR1 is MNHEY and CDR2 is SMNVEV in the germline V gene (reference sequence). CDR3 size: 15 residues. V lost 8 bases and J lost 5; bases outside the gene matches: 11. Written as DNA, the CDR3 is TGTGCCAGCCGCACGGTAGCGGGGGGTGGGGAGACCCAGTACTTC. Amino acid sequence: CASRTVAGGGETQYF.

V usage is TRBV12-3 or TRBV12-4 and J usage is TRBJ2-5; perhaps TRBD2 as D (6 bases). The CDR3 consists of 13 residues. Trimming cost V 6 bases and J 5 bases, with 13 bases left between them. The CDR3 bases are TGTGCCAGCAGCCAACTAGCATCGGAGACCCAGTACTTC. It yields the protein CASSQLASETQYF.

V gene TRBV29-1 combines with J gene TRBJ2-5; perhaps TRBD2 as D (5 bases). V was clipped by 7 bases and J by 9 bases, with 12 bases between them. This CDR3 has 10 residues. Germline CDR1 SQVTM, CDR2 ANQGSEA. CDR3 sequence reads: CSGKKEAQYF. The CDR3 bases are TGCAGCGGAAAAAAGGAGGCCCAGTACTTC.

The DNA of the CDR3 is TGTGCCAGCGCTTCCGGGACTAGCGTCTACGAGCAGTACTTC. The encoded protein is CASASGTSVYEQYF. The chain links TRBV27 to TRBJ2-7; TRBD2 matches at 10 bases. The CDR3 is 14 residues long. V trimming: 8 bases; J trimming: 3 bases; junction bases outside the gene matches: 7. Germline V gene lookup returns CDR1 MNHEY and CDR2 SMNVEV (reference sequence).

The chain couples TRBV18 to TRBJ2-7, with 9 positions matching TRBD1. CDR1 is KGHSH and CDR2 is LQKENI in the germline V gene. After removal of 3 bases from V and 4 bases from J, the junction contained 4 bases not matched to a gene. The CDR3 contains 14 residues. The CDR3, as DNA: TGTGCCAGCTCACCGGGGACAGGGCTGTACGAGCAGTACTTC. This encodes CASSPGTGLYEQYF. Drawing the rest from reference TRBV18 and TRBJ2-7, the complete variable domain is NAGVMQNPRHLVRRRGQEARLRCSPMKGHSHVYWYRQLPEEGLKFMVYLQKENIIDESGMPKERFSAEFPKEGPSILRIQQVVRGDSAAYFCASSPGTGLYEQYFGPGTRLTVT.

The V and J genes are TRBV6-5 and TRBJ1-4; D is perhaps TRBD1 (6 bases). The CDR3 runs 16 residues. Germline CDR1 MNHEY, CDR2 SVGAGI. The V and J ends lost 0 bases and 8 bases respectively, with 16 bases between them. CDR3 bases: TGTGCCAGCAGTTACTCGAATCCCAGGGGAGGGGAAAAACTGTTTTTT. Its translation: CASSYSNPRGGEKLFF.

This chain connects TRBV28 to TRBJ1-6; D remains unclear. The germline V and J ends were trimmed by 6 bases and 7 bases, with 4 bases remaining between them. The CDR3 extends over 11 amino acids. Germline V lookup: CDR1 MDHEN, CDR2 SYDVKM. Written as DNA, the CDR3 is TGTGCCAGCAGAGCCAATTCACCCCTCCACTTT. It codes for CASRANSPLHF.

V and J are TRBV4-1 and TRBJ2-2; D call uncertain. Per germline, CDR1 MGHRA and CDR2 YSYEKL. The CDR3 has 15 amino acids. V lost 0 bases and J lost 4, with 9 bases in between. The chain's CDR3 is CASSQERIGTGELFF. The CDR3 region has the DNA TGCGCCAGCAGCCAAGAGAGGATTGGCACCGGGGAGCTGTTTTTT.

This chain joins TRBV6-6 and TRBJ2-1, with D possibly TRBD1 on 6 matching bases. In germline, CDR1 is MNHNY, CDR2 SVGAGI (reference sequence). V dropped 2 bases and J dropped 5 bases, with 10 bases sitting between them. The CDR3 extends over 14 amino acids. CDR3 region: CASSYEQGDNEQFF. The CDR3 DNA follows: TGTGCCAGCAGTTACGAACAGGGTGACAATGAGCAGTTCTTC.